The sample holds many counts of the clone carrying this T cell receptor (beta chain). This entry is derived from a study of T cells after yellow fever vaccination. One entry per CDR3 protein, called by TCRdb with MiXCR from the 5' RACE reads. The table includes 230,000 or so distinct CDR3 sequences, about 3.5% detected once. This CDR3 comprises 13 residues. V was shortened by 3 bases and J by 0 bases, with 5 bases between the two germline ends. Germline V gene lookup returns CDR1 MDHEN and CDR2 SYDVKM. The source was PBMCs, collected 15 days after the yellow fever booster vaccination. The chain carries TRBV28 and TRBJ2-5; D is undetermined. The clonotype comes from a man younger than 35 who received the YFV17D yellow fever vaccine. The CDR3 DNA follows: TGTGCCAGCAGTTTTCGTAACCAAGAGACCCAGTACTTC. Translating it yields CASSFRNQETQYF. Full variable domain (remainder filled in from reference TRBV28 and TRBJ2-5): DVKVTQSSRYLVKRTGEKVFLECVQDMDHENMFWYRQDPGLGLRLIYFSYDVKMKEKGDIPEGYSVSREKKERFSLILESASTNQTSMYLCASSFRNQETQYFGPGTRLLVL.